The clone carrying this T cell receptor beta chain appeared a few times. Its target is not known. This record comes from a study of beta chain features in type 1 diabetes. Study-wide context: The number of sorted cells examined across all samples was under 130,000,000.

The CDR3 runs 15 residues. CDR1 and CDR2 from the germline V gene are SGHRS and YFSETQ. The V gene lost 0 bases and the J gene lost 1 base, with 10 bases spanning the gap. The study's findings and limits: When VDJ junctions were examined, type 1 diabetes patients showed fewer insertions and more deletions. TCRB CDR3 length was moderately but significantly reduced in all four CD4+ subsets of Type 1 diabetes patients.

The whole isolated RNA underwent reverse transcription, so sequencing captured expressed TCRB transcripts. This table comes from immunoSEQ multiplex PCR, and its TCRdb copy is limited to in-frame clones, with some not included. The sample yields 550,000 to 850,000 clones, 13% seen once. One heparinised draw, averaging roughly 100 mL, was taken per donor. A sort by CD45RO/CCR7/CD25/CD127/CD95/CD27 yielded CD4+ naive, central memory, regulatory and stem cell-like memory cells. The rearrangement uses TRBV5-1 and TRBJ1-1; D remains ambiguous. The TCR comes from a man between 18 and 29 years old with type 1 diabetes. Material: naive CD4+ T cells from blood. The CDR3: CASSLDGRPNTEAFF. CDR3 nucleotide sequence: TGCGCCAGCAGCTTGGATGGACGACCGAACACTGAAGCTTTCTTT.